These 26 T cell receptor beta chains share one sample of origin, sequenced in a study of OX40 agonist ivuxolimab in advanced cancers. TCRdb keeps only in-frame clones here, not all; method: immunoSEQ multiplex PCR. The data contain some 73,000 clones, 90% of them singletons. Sample: CD4+ or CD8+ T cells sorted from blood, taken in a trial of the OX40 agonist ivuxolimab. The origin of the receptors is an adult with an advanced solid tumor such as melanoma, head and neck, liver or kidney cancer.

J is TRBJ1-2 and V is TRBV6-1; TRBD1 matches 7 bases. The CDR3 totals 11 residues. Germline trimming cut 7 bases from V and 13 bases from J; bases unmatched to any gene: 9. CDR1 and CDR2 from the germline V gene are MNHNS and SASEGT. CDR3 loop: CASTTTGLGTF. CDR3 nucleotide sequence: TGTGCCAGCACAACGACAGGGTTGGGCACCTTC.

This clone has a handful of counts. The rearrangement links TRBV20-1 to TRBJ1-1; unclear D gene. V was cut by 3 bases and J by 11 bases, with 7 bases left in between. Germline V gene data show CDR1 as DFQATT and CDR2 as SNEGSKA (reference sequence). The CDR3 sequence is 9 residues long. The CDR3 DNA sequence: TGCAGTGCTAGCGAGTATGCTTTCTTT. Translated, it gives CSASEYAFF.

The chain is built from TRBV11-3 and TRBJ2-3; TRBD1 aligns across 7 bases. The CDR3 loop spans 14 amino acids. Germline V CDR1 and CDR2: SGHNT, YENEEA. Germline trimming cut 5 bases from V and 6 bases from J; bases unmatched to any gene: 8. CDR3 protein: CASSQRQGSDTQYF. The CDR3 nucleotides are TGTGCCAGCAGCCAAAGACAGGGATCCGATACGCAGTATTTT.

The gene calls are TRBV12-5 and TRBJ2-7; D is perhaps TRBD2 (5 bases). There are 13 residues in the CDR3. V shed 3 bases and J shed 6 bases, with 12 bases lying between them. The germline V gene encodes CDR1 LGHNT and CDR2 FRNRAP. The CDR3 here is CASGFMGSAEQYF. For the CDR3, the DNA is TGTGCTAGTGGTTTCATGGGGAGCGCCGAGCAGTACTTC.

In regard to this clone: One base away lies a much larger clone, so this may be a sequencing read error. Other DNA variants within this sample encode the same CDR3. The genes are TRBV11-3 and TRBJ2-3; D is unclear. The CDR3 has 11 residues. V was clipped by 1 base and J by 5 bases, with 1 base between them. Germline CDR1 reads SGHNT; CDR2 reads YENEEA. The CDR3: CASSLGDTQYF. Here the CDR3 DNA reads TGTGCCAGCAGCTTAGGAGATACGCAGTATTTT. The full variable domain, in which reference TRBV11-3 and TRBJ2-3 provide the parts outside the CDR3, is EAGVVQSPRYKIIEKKQPVAFWCNPISGHNTLYWYLQNLGQGPELLIRYENEEAVDDSQLPKDRFSAERLKGVDSTLKIQPAELGDSAVYLCASSLGDTQYFGPGTRLTVL.

The gene calls are TRBV4-1 and TRBJ2-3, with D uncertain. The germline V and J ends were trimmed by 6 bases and 5 bases, with 21 bases remaining between them. The germline V gene has CDR1 MGHRA and CDR2 YSYEKL. The CDR3 has 16 amino acids. The DNA of the CDR3 is TGCGCCAGCAGTTCAAATGCAAACCCAGCTGTAGATACGCAGTATTTT. Translating it yields CASSSNANPAVDTQYF.

The chain joins TRBV6-5 to TRBJ2-5; D is unresolved. The end of the DNA aligns better with TRBJ2-7, so the J call may be wrong. The CDR3 sequence is 14 residues long. Germline loops: CDR1 MNHEY, CDR2 SVGAGI. CDR3 DNA: TGTGCCAGCAGTTACTCGACGGATTCCTACGAGCAGTACTTC. Encoded protein: CASSYSTDSYEQYF.

The chain employs TRBV14 and TRBJ2-7; tentatively, D is TRBD1 (5 bases). The CDR3 is made up of 14 amino acids. The ends were cut back, 1 base at V and 4 bases at J, with 11 bases in the middle. Germline V gene data show CDR1 as SGHDN and CDR2 as FVKESK. The CDR3 is CASSQAGIGYEQYF. Here the CDR3 DNA reads TGTGCCAGCAGCCAAGCAGGGATCGGGTACGAGCAGTACTTC.

V gene TRBV6-1 combines with J gene TRBJ1-3; D is uncertain. The CDR3 is 12 residues long. The V end lost 4 bases, the J end lost 2 bases, and 3 bases lay between the germline ends. Germline V gene lookup returns CDR1 MNHNS and CDR2 SASEGT. For the CDR3, the DNA is TGTGCCAGCAGTGTAACTGGAAACACCATATATTTT. Amino acid sequence: CASSVTGNTIYF.

The CDR3 coding sequence is TGCGCCAGCCCCCCGCGAGGACTAGCTGTGTTCTTC. This encodes CASPPRGLAVFF. The chain is built from TRBV10-1 and TRBJ2-1; TRBD2 matches at 8 bases. This CDR3 spans 12 amino acids. From germline, CDR1 is WNHNN and CDR2 SYGVQD (reference sequence). Trimming at V came to 8 bases and at J to 15 bases, leaving 12 bases not matched to a gene.

The chain uses TRBV10-3 and TRBJ2-5; D not certain. Trimming left V 6 bases short and J 5 bases short, with 13 bases between. CDR1 ENHRY and CDR2 SYGVKD come from the germline V gene. This CDR3 contains 13 residues. The CDR3 nucleotides are TGTGCCATCAGACATCCACCTGGGGAGACCCAGTACTTC. Encoded protein: CAIRHPPGETQYF.

The chain has TRBV21-1 and TRBJ1-5; the D segment call TRBD1 is taken from the table without a DNA check. TRBV21-1 is classified as a pseudogene. This CDR3 is built from 15 residues. The CDR3 DNA sequence: TGTGCCAGCAGCAGGAGAGGGACACGGAATCAGCCCCAGCATTTT. Residues: CASSRRGTRNQPQHF.

The rearrangement joins TRBV11-3 to TRBJ2-3; 9 bases align to TRBD2. The V gene's germline CDR1 is SGHNT and CDR2 YENEEA. The CDR3 loop spans 16 amino acids. J was trimmed by 3 bases and V by 5 bases; bases with no gene match: 9. The CDR3: CASSPRGAGGTDTQYF. The CDR3 bases are TGTGCCAGCAGCCCGCGAGGAGCGGGAGGTACAGATACGCAGTATTTT.

The chain employs TRBV5-1 and TRBJ2-7; the D is unclear. V was shortened by 0 bases and J by 7 bases, with 17 bases between the two germline ends. Germline-derived CDR1 and CDR2 are SGHRS and YFSETQ. This CDR3 contains 15 residues. In nucleotides, the CDR3 is TGCGCCAGCAGCTTGGAAGGGTTACAGAGTAGAGAGCAGTACTTC. Protein sequence: CASSLEGLQSREQYF.

This clone has only one observation. Written as DNA, the CDR3 is TGTGCCAGCGGGGGAGTGTTGGGGAGGGAAAAACTGTTTTTT. Translated: CASGGVLGREKLFF. This chain uses TRBV28 with TRBJ1-4; D is perhaps TRBD1 (5 bases). The germline CDR1 and CDR2 sequences are MDHEN and SYDVKM. The germline V and J ends were trimmed by 8 bases and 8 bases, with 18 bases remaining between them. The CDR3 is made up of 14 amino acids.

The rearrangement links TRBV30 to TRBJ1-5, with TRBD1 identical over 8 bases. The V segment lost 0 bases and the J segment 4 bases; nucleotides outside the gene matches: 2. This CDR3 contains 14 residues. Germline V gives CDR1 GTSNPN, CDR2 SVGIG (reference sequence). For the CDR3, the DNA is TGTGCCTGGAGTGTACAGGGGGGAAATCAGCCCCAGCATTTT. Translating it yields CAWSVQGGNQPQHF.

V and J are TRBV7-9 and TRBJ2-7, with 8 bases fitting TRBD2. Germline CDR1 SEHNR, CDR2 FQNEAQ (reference sequence). The CDR3 has 12 amino acids. Trimming at V came to 5 bases and at J to 7 bases, leaving 4 bases not matched to a gene. CDR3 region: CASSPTSGEQYF. The CDR3 nucleotides read TGTGCCAGCAGCCCAACTAGCGGTGAGCAGTACTTC.

CDR3 DNA: TGCAGCGTTGAGGGACCCCGGGAGGGCCGCAATGAGCAGTTCTTC. The encoded protein is CSVEGPREGRNEQFF. The chain uses TRBV29-1 and TRBJ2-1, with TRBD2 identical over 8 bases. CDR3 length equals 15 residues. CDR1 SQVTM and CDR2 ANQGSEA come from the germline V gene. The trim removed 3 bases at V and 6 bases at J, leaving 10 bases unmatched.

V is TRBV29-1 and J is TRBJ2-3, with 10 bases that match TRBD1. CDR1 is SQVTM, CDR2 ANQGSEA, per germline. V gave up 6 bases and J gave up 2 bases; unmatched junction bases: 8. The CDR3 is 15 amino acids. The DNA of the CDR3 is TGCAGCGTAAGATTGGGGACAGGGGCCACAGATACGCAGTATTTT. It is translated as CSVRLGTGATDTQYF.

The table lists this clone with a count of one. This rearrangement joins TRBV6-5 to TRBJ1-5; 8 bases line up with TRBD1. This CDR3 spans 15 amino acids. Germline V lookup: CDR1 MNHEY, CDR2 SVGAGI. V dropped 6 bases and J dropped 6; count of bases not matched to a gene: 10. CDR3 amino acids: CASSSGTGRAQPQHF. In nucleotides, the CDR3 is TGTGCCAGCAGCTCCGGGACAGGACGGGCTCAGCCCCAGCATTTT.

The genes are TRBV6-1 and TRBJ2-1, with D perhaps given as TRBD1 or TRBD2 (5 bases each). Trimming removed 6 bases from V and 3 bases from J, with 9 bases in between. CDR1 and CDR2 from the germline V gene are MNHNS and SASEGT. The CDR3 contains 13 residues. CDR3 residues: CASRGTYYNEQFF. The CDR3 DNA reads as TGTGCCAGCAGGGGGACCTACTACAATGAGCAGTTCTTC.

A single count supports this clone. CDR3 loop: CASSVTGGSGGYTF. CDR3 in DNA: TGTGCCAGTAGTGTGACAGGGGGCTCCGGTGGCTACACCTTC. The rearrangement links TRBV19 to TRBJ1-2, with TRBD1 identical over 10 bases. This CDR3 comprises 14 residues. Unmatched junction bases numbered 7, after V lost 5 bases and J lost 7 bases. Germline loops: CDR1 LNHDA, CDR2 SQIVND (reference sequence).

The genes are TRBV5-6 and TRBJ2-3; 16 nucleotides match TRBD2. V dropped 3 bases and J dropped 3; count of bases not matched to a gene: 4. The CDR3 covers 17 residues. In germline, CDR1 is SGHDT, CDR2 YYEEEE. This CDR3 is CASSYGTSGRATDTQYF. The CDR3 bases are TGTGCCAGCAGCTACGGGACTAGCGGGAGGGCAACAGATACGCAGTATTTT. Using reference TRBV5-6 and TRBJ2-3 for the parts outside the CDR3, the full variable domain is DAGVTQSPTHLIKTRGQQVTLRCSPKSGHDTVSWYQQALGQGPQFIFQYYEEEERQRGNFPDRFSGHQFPNYSSELNVNALLLGDSALYLCASSYGTSGRATDTQYFGPGTRLTVL.

This sequence joins TRBV6-5 and TRBJ2-5; the match to TRBD2 covers 8 bases. The CDR3 extends over 16 amino acids. Germline-derived CDR1 and CDR2 are MNHEY and SVGAGI. J lost 2 bases, V lost 1 base, and 6 bases had no gene match. The CDR3 DNA sequence: TGTGCCAGCAGTTACTTATCAGTAGCGGGACAAGAGACCCAGTACTTC. Translation: CASSYLSVAGQETQYF.

The V call is TRBV29-1, the J call TRBJ2-7; D tentatively fits TRBD1 or TRBD2 (5 bases each). This CDR3 is built from 11 residues. From germline, CDR1 is SQVTM and CDR2 ANQGSEA. V was shortened by 3 bases and J by 3 bases, with 6 bases between the two germline ends. CDR3 coding DNA: TGCAGCGTTGATGGGGGCTACGAGCAGTACTTC. It encodes CSVDGGYEQYF.

The V gene is TRBV4-1, the J gene TRBJ1-1; the D is unclear. This CDR3 contains 15 residues. Germline CDR1 is MGHRA and CDR2 is YSYEKL. Trimming cost V 2 bases and J 0 bases, with 10 bases left between them. The CDR3 sequence is CASSQPGLLNTEAFF. DNA of the CDR3: TGCGCCAGCAGCCAACCCGGACTCCTGAACACTGAAGCTTTCTTT.